These 22 T cell receptor beta chains were sequenced from one sample in a study of T cell changes during pregnancy in multiple sclerosis. Profiled with immunoSEQ multiplex PCR; TCRdb holds only in-frame clones, not every one. The sample holds approximately 61,000 clones, approximately 89% seen once. This specimen consisted of peripheral blood, obtained after pregnancy. The receptors were sampled from a female donor in good health, enrolled as a control in a pregnancy study.

This clone has more than one count but fewer than ten. The chain has TRBV6-1 and TRBJ2-3; no firm D call. The CDR3 covers 14 residues. V dropped 5 bases and J dropped 3 bases, with 12 bases sitting between them. CDR1 is MNHNS, CDR2 SASEGT, per germline. The CDR3 loop is CASSHTARTDTQYF. The CDR3 DNA is TGTGCCAGCAGTCATACAGCAAGGACAGATACGCAGTATTTT.

This chain connects TRBV19 to TRBJ2-5; D is possibly TRBD2 (6 bases). V was clipped by 1 base and J by 5 bases, with 11 bases between them. The CDR3 sequence is 14 residues long. Looked up from germline, CDR1 is LNHDA and CDR2 is SQIVND (reference sequence). CDR3 sequence reads: CASSIAGTGETQYF. The CDR3, as DNA: TGTGCCAGTAGTATAGCAGGGACTGGGGAGACCCAGTACTTC.

This rearrangement joins TRBV28 to TRBJ2-6; D may be TRBD2 (5 bases). The CDR3 is 17 residues long. CDR1 MDHEN and CDR2 SYDVKM come from the germline V gene. V lost 5 bases and J 0 bases, leaving 14 bases between the germline ends. The CDR3 DNA reads as TGTGCCAGCAGTCCCCGGGGTACTCGCTCTGGGGCCAACGTCCTGACTTTC. This sequence encodes CASSPRGTRSGANVLTF. The whole variable domain, remainder taken from reference TRBV28 and TRBJ2-6, is DVKVTQSSRYLVKRTGEKVFLECVQDMDHENMFWYRQDPGLGLRLIYFSYDVKMKEKGDIPEGYSVSREKKERFSLILESASTNQTSMYLCASSPRGTRSGANVLTFGAGSRLTVL.

The chain combines TRBV15 with TRBJ2-7; the D gene is possibly TRBD2 (5 bases). The CDR3 extends over 14 amino acids. Germline CDR1 and CDR2: LNHNV and YYDKDF (reference sequence). The germline V and J ends were trimmed by 0 bases and 5 bases, with 11 bases remaining between them. The CDR3 here is CATSRDRLGDEQYF. The CDR3 DNA reads as TGTGCCACCAGCAGAGATCGACTCGGGGACGAGCAGTACTTC.

The sample holds one count of this clone. The chain carries TRBV19 and TRBJ2-5; D might be TRBD1 (6 bases). The CDR3 is made up of 14 amino acids. Looked up from germline, CDR1 is LNHDA and CDR2 is SQIVND (reference sequence). The V and J ends lost 6 bases and 5 bases respectively, with 16 bases between them. CDR3: CASSTSTTGETQYF. The CDR3 bases are TGTGCCAGTAGCACCTCAACCACAGGGGAGACCCAGTACTTC.

The chain recombines TRBV6-5 with TRBJ1-6; maybe TRBD1 (5 bases). Trimming took 5 bases from V and 7 from J, leaving 12 bases between them. The CDR3 has 14 amino acids. Germline V lookup: CDR1 MNHEY, CDR2 SVGAGI. The CDR3 is CASSAGLSNSPLHF. For the CDR3, the DNA is TGTGCCAGCAGTGCGGGACTCTCAAATTCACCCCTCCACTTT.

The V gene is TRBV7-2, the J gene TRBJ1-1, with D possibly being TRBD1 (5 bases). The V and J ends lost 2 bases and 1 base respectively, with 11 bases between them. Germline V gene lookup returns CDR1 SGHTA and CDR2 FQGNSA. The CDR3 is 15 amino acids. The DNA for the CDR3 is TGTGCCAGCAGCTTAATGGGGGGAGGGAACACTGAAGCTTTCTTT. This encodes CASSLMGGGNTEAFF.

CDR3 nucleotide sequence: TGTGCCAGCAGCTCCCCCAACCGACCGGACTCCAATGAGCAGTTCTTC. Protein sequence: CASSSPNRPDSNEQFF. J is TRBJ2-1 and V is TRBV13, with D possibly being TRBD2 (5 bases). The CDR3 runs 16 residues. In germline, CDR1 is PRHDT, CDR2 FYEKMQ (reference sequence). Trimming removed 4 bases at V and 6 bases at J, with 19 bases between.

The chain links TRBV30 to TRBJ2-2; 15 bases agree with TRBD2. V was clipped by 2 bases and J by 0 bases; unmatched bases: 7. The CDR3 loop spans 19 amino acids. CDR1 and CDR2 from the germline V gene are GTSNPN and SVGIG (reference sequence). The chain's CDR3 is CAWSSGTSGGHPNTGELFF. The CDR3 DNA follows: TGTGCCTGGAGTTCCGGGACTAGCGGGGGGCATCCGAACACCGGGGAGCTGTTTTTT.

The V call is TRBV10-3, the J call TRBJ1-2, with a weak D call TRBD1 (5 bases). The V gene's germline CDR1 is ENHRY and CDR2 SYGVKD. V lost 0 bases and J 3 bases, leaving 5 bases between the germline ends. This CDR3 spans 13 amino acids. In DNA form, the CDR3 reads TGTGCCATCAGTGAGTCGACAGACTATGGCTACACCTTC. Translation gives CAISESTDYGYTF.

The chain links TRBV7-3 to TRBJ2-6; 11 positions agree with TRBD1. The trim removed 4 bases at V and 4 bases at J, leaving 9 bases unmatched. Germline CDR1 is SGHTA and CDR2 is FQGTGA. The CDR3 has 18 amino acids. The CDR3 reads CASSYTGTGGIGANVLTF. The CDR3 bases are TGTGCCAGCAGCTACACCGGGACAGGGGGGATCGGGGCCAACGTCCTGACTTTC.

This clone was seen once. The chain couples TRBV5-5 to TRBJ2-7; TRBD2 matches at 8 bases. Looked up from germline, CDR1 is SGHKS and CDR2 is YYEKEE (reference sequence). The CDR3 has 15 residues. Trimming removed 7 bases from V and 0 bases from J; junction bases left unmatched: 9. The CDR3 nucleotides are TGTGCCAGCGCTCAGGGGCTAGCGGGCTCCTACGAGCAGTACTTC. The encoded protein is CASAQGLAGSYEQYF.

The chain employs TRBV6-1 and TRBJ1-2; D is unclear. Germline V CDR1 and CDR2: MNHNS, SASEGT. CDR3 length: 14 amino acids. Trimming cost V 1 base and J 0 bases, with 6 bases left between them. This CDR3 is CASSEGQTNYGYTF. Written as DNA, the CDR3 is TGTGCCAGCAGTGAAGGACAAACTAACTATGGCTACACCTTC.

The chain is built from TRBV5-4 and TRBJ2-1, with D possibly TRBD2 on 5 matching bases. The V gene's germline CDR1 is SGHNT and CDR2 YYREEE (reference sequence). This CDR3 is built from 13 residues. V lost 4 bases, J lost 8 bases, and 13 bases lay in between. The CDR3 nucleotides read TGTGCCAGCAGCCGCCCGGACTGGGATGAGCAGTTCTTC. This codes for CASSRPDWDEQFF.

The chain combines TRBV6-5 with TRBJ1-1, with TRBD1 matching over 11 bases. After removal of 4 bases from V and 4 bases from J, the junction contained 8 bases not matched to a gene. In germline, CDR1 is MNHEY, CDR2 SVGAGI. CDR3 size: 16 residues. CDR3 residues: CASSSMDRGRGTEAFF. CDR3 bases: TGTGCCAGCAGTTCGATGGACAGGGGGCGGGGCACTGAAGCTTTCTTT.

In DNA form, the CDR3 reads TGTGCCAGCAGCTTAGTGGGCCTCCTCTCCTACAATGAGCAGTTCTTC. It specifies CASSLVGLLSYNEQFF. The V gene is TRBV7-2, the J gene TRBJ2-1; D not resolved. The V and J ends lost 1 base and 0 bases respectively, with 10 bases between them. CDR3 size: 16 residues. Germline assignment: CDR1 SGHTA and CDR2 FQGNSA.

The chain links TRBV9 to TRBJ1-1; 7 nucleotides agree with TRBD1. This CDR3 has 15 residues. V lost 4 bases to trimming and J lost 4 bases; unmatched junction nucleotides: 10. In germline, CDR1 is SGDLS, CDR2 YYNGEE. The CDR3 loop reads CASSLTGVRGTEAFF. The DNA for the CDR3 is TGTGCCAGCAGCTTAACAGGGGTGAGGGGCACTGAAGCTTTCTTT.

This chain uses TRBV4-3 with TRBJ2-1; 8 bases map to TRBD2. The CDR3 is made up of 15 amino acids. V dropped 1 base and J dropped 4; count of bases not matched to a gene: 3. Germline CDR1 and CDR2: LGHNA and YSLEER. The CDR3 DNA reads TGCGCCAGCAGCCAAGGGACGGGGGGGTACAATGAGCAGTTCTTC. Its translation: CASSQGTGGYNEQFF.

In its sample, this clone was seen once. The CDR3 DNA reads as TGTGCCAGCAGTGAAATATTGATGGAGGATATGCCCTACACCTTC. Its translation: CASSEILMEDMPYTF. This chain uses TRBV6-1 with TRBJ1-2; D is undetermined. The CDR3 runs 15 residues. V dropped 2 bases and J dropped 10 bases, with 20 bases sitting between them. Germline V lookup: CDR1 MNHNS, CDR2 SASEGT.

The chain uses TRBV5-6 and TRBJ1-1, with TRBD1 as a possible D gene (5 bases). There are 13 residues in the CDR3. Germline CDR1 and CDR2: SGHDT and YYEEEE. Trimming removed 4 bases at V and 5 bases at J, with 12 bases between. The chain's CDR3 is CASSPNRWTEAFF. CDR3 nucleotide sequence: TGTGCCAGCAGCCCCAACAGGTGGACTGAAGCTTTCTTT.

The genes are TRBV4-1 and TRBJ1-1; 8 bases line up with TRBD1. The CDR3 contains 16 residues. The V gene end was trimmed by 0 bases and the J gene end by 3 bases; junction bases not matched to a gene: 6. Germline V gene data show CDR1 as MGHRA and CDR2 as YSYEKL. CDR3 DNA: TGCGCCAGCAGCCAAGAAGGACAGGGCGGCGACACTGAAGCTTTCTTT. This sequence encodes CASSQEGQGGDTEAFF.

This chain connects TRBV5-8 to TRBJ1-2; the D is unclear. V lost 2 bases, J lost 0 bases, and 11 bases lay in between. CDR3 size: 15 residues. The germline CDR1 and CDR2 sequences are SGHTS and YDEGEE. The CDR3 region is CASSFPERPNYGYTF. CDR3 coding DNA: TGTGCCAGCAGCTTTCCGGAGAGACCTAACTATGGCTACACCTTC.